The entry that follows covers one T cell receptor (beta chain) sequence. The antigen remains undetermined. The data were taken from a study of cytomegalovirus exposure and HLA in healthy donors. Per germline, CDR1 LNHDA and CDR2 SQIVND (reference sequence). CDR3 length: 17 amino acids. Trimming left V 3 bases short and J 0 bases short, with 15 bases between. General observations from the study: It has been reported that TCR beta sequences accurately predicted the HLA-A and HLA-B alleles of most subjects. With later analysis, a missense DCLRE1C variant became linked to TCR beta V- and J-gene trimming. CMV serostatus was the only recorded immune exposure for donors. Common viral pathogens (according to a later analysis) appeared linked to several of the most significant clusters.

With 60 Vbeta and 13 Jbeta primers, the PCR was carried out. TCRdb's table, derived via immunoSEQ multiplex PCR, lists solely in-frame clones and lacks some. The sample shows roughly 190,000 clones, around two thirds of them seen only once. The specimen sequenced was PBMCs. This rearrangement joins TRBV19 to TRBJ1-3; D is perhaps TRBD1 (6 bases). The source is a man aged 40-50 years in good health and CMV-seronegative. CDR3 bases: TGTGCCAGTAGTATTCACTCCGACAGGACCTCTGGAAACACCATATATTTT. Encoded protein: CASSIHSDRTSGNTIYF. The variable domain in full, with the rest retrieved from reference TRBV19 and TRBJ1-3, is DGGITQSPKYLFRKEGQNVTLSCEQNLNHDAMYWYRQDPGQGLRLIYYSQIVNDFQKGDIAEGYSVSREKKESFPLTVTSAQKNPTAFYLCASSIHSDRTSGNTIYFGEGSWLTVV.